This note documents a single T cell receptor beta chain sequence. The antigen remains unidentified. The data stem from a study of beta chain features in type 1 diabetes. As for the study in general: The study found patients and healthy donors alike in age, gender and cell yields.

The isolated RNA, all of it, was reverse transcribed, so expressed TCRB transcripts were what got sequenced. Sequenced by immunoSEQ multiplex PCR; TCRdb stores in-frame clones only, minus some. The repertoire holds approximately 250,000 clones, approximately 10% seen once, with around 0.015% in the top ten. Regarding the study as a whole: Healthy donors had naive, central memory and Treg TCRB repertoires that appeared less similar than those seen among patients. Type 1 diabetes patients had fewer VDJ junction insertions and more deletions. Type 1 diabetes patients had TCRB CDR3s that were shorter (moderately but significantly so) in all four CD4+ subsets.

The CDR3 has 13 residues. Germline V CDR1 and CDR2: GTSNPN, SVGIG (reference sequence). Trimming took 4 bases from V and 4 from J, leaving 13 bases between them. The chain links TRBV30 to TRBJ1-1, with D maybe TRBD1 (6 bases). This clonotype was sampled from a man aged 25-45 years with type 1 diabetes. Sample: naive CD4+ T cells from blood. DNA for the CDR3: TGTGCCTGGACAGGGGTTTCGACCACTGAAGCTTTCTTT. It encodes CAWTGVSTTEAFF.